Shown below are 27 T cell receptor beta chains from a single sample sequenced in a study of cytomegalovirus exposure and HLA in healthy donors. PCR employed 60 Vbeta and 13 Jbeta primers. Produced via immunoSEQ multiplex PCR; TCRdb's table is partial and in-frame only. The table records about 130,000 clones, approximately 84% of them present only once. Sequencing was done on a sample of PBMCs. These receptors were obtained from a boy aged 2 to 10 in good health and CMV-seronegative.

The rearrangement uses TRBV11-3 and TRBJ2-1, with D perhaps TRBD2 (5 bases). The CDR3 extends over 13 amino acids. Germline V gives CDR1 SGHNT, CDR2 YENEEA. The V end lost 5 bases, the J end lost 3 bases, and 8 bases lay between the germline ends. CDR3 sequence: CASSPTSYNEQFF. CDR3 sequence (DNA): TGTGCCAGCAGCCCAACTAGCTACAATGAGCAGTTCTTC.

The J gene is TRBJ1-1, the V gene TRBV28; D is uncertain. Germline CDR1 and CDR2: MDHEN and SYDVKM. The CDR3 length is 15 residues. V was pared by 8 bases and J by 3 bases, with 19 bases between. In DNA, the CDR3 is TGTGCCAGCCCACCGGGGAAAGTTTCGTACACTGAAGCTTTCTTT. Its protein product is CASPPGKVSYTEAFF. The full variable domain, in which reference TRBV28 and TRBJ1-1 provide the parts outside the CDR3, is DVKVTQSSRYLVKRTGEKVFLECVQDMDHENMFWYRQDPGLGLRLIYFSYDVKMKEKGDIPEGYSVSREKKERFSLILESASTNQTSMYLCASPPGKVSYTEAFFGQGTRLTVV.

V usage is TRBV2 and J usage is TRBJ2-1; 11 positions agree with TRBD2. The V and J ends lost 5 bases and 9 bases, in that order; junction bases with no gene match: 9. CDR1 and CDR2 (germline): SNHLY, FYNNEI. The CDR3 is 15 amino acids. CDR3 residues: CASSSMTSGIGEQFF. The CDR3 DNA sequence: TGTGCCAGCAGTTCCATGACTAGCGGGATTGGTGAGCAGTTCTTC.

The V and J genes are TRBV6-6 and TRBJ2-1, with 7 bases that match TRBD1. The CDR3 is 14 residues long. CDR1 is MNHNY, CDR2 SVGAGI, per germline (reference sequence). Germline trimming cut 2 bases from V and 3 bases from J; bases unmatched to any gene: 1. The CDR3 DNA sequence: TGTGCCAGCAGTTACCGGGACAGCTACAATGAGCAGTTCTTC. This translates into CASSYRDSYNEQFF.

The rearrangement links TRBV4-2 to TRBJ2-2; D perhaps matches TRBD2 (5 bases). Per the germline V gene, CDR1 is LGHNA and CDR2 is YNFKEQ. V lost 0 bases, J lost 4 bases, and 9 bases lay in between. The CDR3 consists of 15 residues. CDR3 protein: CASSQDEGSTGELFF. DNA for the CDR3: TGTGCCAGCAGCCAAGATGAAGGGAGCACCGGGGAGCTGTTTTTT.

The chain carries TRBV19 and TRBJ1-5; 9 positions match TRBD1. Germline V CDR1 and CDR2: LNHDA, SQIVND (reference sequence). The CDR3 is 17 residues long. Trimming cost V 7 bases and J 4 bases; bases outside gene matches: 14. CDR3 nucleotide sequence: TGTGCCAGTACCCACCGGGGGGCGGGACAGGGTAATCAGCCCCAGCATTTT. Its protein product is CASTHRGAGQGNQPQHF. The full variable domain, rest sourced from reference TRBV19 and TRBJ1-5, is DGGITQSPKYLFRKEGQNVTLSCEQNLNHDAMYWYRQDPGQGLRLIYYSQIVNDFQKGDIAEGYSVSREKKESFPLTVTSAQKNPTAFYLCASTHRGAGQGNQPQHFGDGTRLSIL.

J is TRBJ2-5 and V is TRBV30, with 14 bases aligning to TRBD2. CDR1 is GTSNPN and CDR2 is SVGIG in the germline V gene (reference sequence). CDR3 length: 17 amino acids. V was pared by 3 bases and J by 1 base, with 7 bases of the junction left unmatched. In nucleotides, the CDR3 is TGTGCCTGGAGCTATCAGACTAGCGGGAGGGCCCAAGAGACCCAGTACTTC. This codes for CAWSYQTSGRAQETQYF.

This chain joins TRBV6-1 and TRBJ1-4; perhaps TRBD1 as D (6 bases). The CDR3 consists of 16 residues. Germline CDR1 is MNHNS and CDR2 is SASEGT. Trimming cost V 3 bases and J 7 bases, with 18 bases left between them. CDR3 nucleotides: TGTGCCAGCAGTGAGCTTCGGGGCAGGGGTTCTGAAAAACTGTTTTTT. Its translation is CASSELRGRGSEKLFF.

The chain has TRBV7-9 and TRBJ2-6, with 11 bases aligning to TRBD2. The CDR3 extends over 18 amino acids. The V gene's germline CDR1 is SEHNR and CDR2 FQNEAQ (reference sequence). The trim removed 5 bases at V and 0 bases at J, leaving 6 bases unmatched. CDR3 protein: CASSLGTSGLSGANVLTF. The CDR3 coding sequence is TGTGCCAGCAGCCTCGGGACTAGCGGCCTCTCTGGGGCCAACGTCCTGACTTTC.

The chain employs TRBV12-5 and TRBJ2-1, with 9 bases fitting TRBD2. The CDR3 is made up of 15 amino acids. V was pared by 1 base and J by 5 bases, with 3 bases of the junction left unmatched. Looked up from germline, CDR1 is LGHNT and CDR2 is FRNRAP. In DNA, the CDR3 is TGTGCTAGTGGTTTGGGACTAGCGGAGAACAATGAGCAGTTCTTC. Translating it yields CASGLGLAENNEQFF.

The chain recombines TRBV4-1 with TRBJ1-2; D remains unclear. The ends were cut back, 0 bases at V and 4 bases at J, with 21 bases in the middle. The length of the CDR3 is 18 residues. Germline V gene lookup returns CDR1 MGHRA and CDR2 YSYEKL. CDR3 coding DNA: TGCGCCAGCAGCCAAGATCCCCCAGCCGACTCCACCCTCTATGGCTACACCTTC. Translated, it gives CASSQDPPADSTLYGYTF.

This clone was recorded at least ten times. V usage is TRBV4-3 and J usage is TRBJ1-6; D gene unclear. CDR1 and CDR2 from the germline V gene are LGHNA and YSLEER. Trimming removed 4 bases from V and 7 bases from J, with 8 bases in between. The CDR3 runs 13 residues. The CDR3 is CASSPTGNSPLHF. CDR3 DNA: TGCGCCAGCAGCCCGACGGGGAATTCACCCCTCCACTTT.

The V and J genes are TRBV7-3 and TRBJ2-1; perhaps TRBD1 as D (6 bases). From germline, CDR1 is SGHTA and CDR2 FQGTGA. V lost 2 bases, J lost 2 bases, and 10 bases lay in between. This CDR3 region has 15 residues. CDR3 loop: CASSLLQGTYNEQFF. The CDR3 coding sequence is TGTGCCAGCAGCTTACTGCAGGGGACCTACAATGAGCAGTTCTTC.

This rearrangement joins TRBV11-2 to TRBJ1-5; D possibly corresponds to TRBD1 (6 bases). The V and J ends lost 5 bases and 9 bases respectively, with 8 bases between them. Per the germline V gene, CDR1 is SGHAT and CDR2 is FQNNGV. The CDR3 sequence is 11 residues long. The CDR3 sequence is CASSRGGPQHF. The CDR3, as DNA: TGTGCCAGCAGCCGAGGGGGGCCCCAGCATTTT.

The chain employs TRBV25-1 and TRBJ2-2; 7 bases are shared with TRBD1. Germline V CDR1 and CDR2: MGHDK, SYGVNS. After removal of 8 bases from V and 6 bases from J, the junction contained 15 bases not matched to a gene. The CDR3 consists of 16 residues. CDR3 bases: TGTGCCAGCGGCGAACGCAAGGGGGCCTCTGCCGGGGAGCTGTTTTTT. This sequence encodes CASGERKGASAGELFF.

V is TRBV27 and J is TRBJ2-2; TRBD2 aligns across 9 bases. The length of the CDR3 is 16 residues. With 0 bases clipped from V and 2 bases from J, the junction kept 1 base outside the gene matches. Germline CDR1 MNHEY, CDR2 SMNVEV (reference sequence). In DNA form, the CDR3 reads TGTGCCAGCAGTTTATCGACTAGCGGCAACACCGGGGAGCTGTTTTTT. As protein: CASSLSTSGNTGELFF.

This chain uses TRBV6-6 with TRBJ2-7; possibly TRBD2 for D (6 bases). With 2 bases removed from V and 6 bases from J, the gap between germline ends came to 8 bases. The CDR3 runs to 12 residues. Per germline, CDR1 MNHNY and CDR2 SVGAGI (reference sequence). CDR3 nucleotide sequence: TGTGCCAGCAGTTACGCGCGGGGCGAGCAGTACTTC. As protein: CASSYARGEQYF.

The chain combines TRBV7-9 with TRBJ2-7; a weak D match, TRBD2 (5 bases). CDR1 and CDR2 from the germline V gene are SEHNR and FQNEAQ (reference sequence). Trimming pared 4 bases from V and 5 bases from J, leaving 9 bases between. This CDR3 has 12 residues. CDR3 residues: CASSYGENEQYV. The CDR3 DNA sequence: TGTGCCAGCAGCTATGGGGAGAACGAGCAGTACGTC.

The chain couples TRBV9 to TRBJ2-3; D is possibly TRBD1 (6 bases). V was clipped by 1 base and J by 3 bases, with 18 bases between them. Germline values: CDR1 SGDLS, CDR2 YYNGEE. The CDR3 extends over 17 amino acids. DNA for the CDR3: TGTGCCAGCAGCGTATATCCCCGACAGGCAGGGACAGATACGCAGTATTTT. Encoded protein: CASSVYPRQAGTDTQYF.

The gene calls are TRBV19 and TRBJ1-2; no clear D gene. V was cut by 6 bases and J by 1 base, with 12 bases left in between. Germline V lookup: CDR1 LNHDA, CDR2 SQIVND (reference sequence). CDR3 length equals 14 residues. The CDR3 DNA follows: TGTGCCAGTAGGACGGGAGACAATAACTATGGCTACACCTTC. It encodes CASRTGDNNYGYTF.

J is TRBJ1-3 and V is TRBV6-5; 7 bases map to TRBD1. The CDR3 covers 15 residues. V lost 4 bases to trimming and J lost 1 base; unmatched junction nucleotides: 4. Germline V gene lookup returns CDR1 MNHEY and CDR2 SVGAGI. CDR3 residues: CASSWDRNSGNTIYF. The CDR3 DNA is TGTGCCAGCAGTTGGGACAGAAATTCTGGAAACACCATATATTTT.

This rearrangement joins TRBV11-2 to TRBJ1-2, with 9 bases fitting TRBD1. The germline gives CDR1 SGHAT, CDR2 FQNNGV. This CDR3 is built from 14 residues. Unmatched junction bases numbered 5, after V lost 5 bases and J lost 4 bases. The CDR3 protein is CASSPDRGTYGYTF. The DNA for the CDR3 is TGTGCCAGCAGCCCCGACAGGGGGACCTATGGCTACACCTTC.

The chain combines TRBV13 with TRBJ2-1; TRBD2 matches at 11 bases. The CDR3 consists of 16 residues. Germline CDR1 is PRHDT and CDR2 is FYEKMQ (reference sequence). V gave up 5 bases and J gave up 7 bases; unmatched junction bases: 10. The CDR3 DNA follows: TGTGCCAGCAGCGATAATATAGCGGGGGGGCGAAATGAGCAGTTCTTC. It translates to CASSDNIAGGRNEQFF.

V is TRBV7-8 and J is TRBJ2-3; 16 bases are a match to TRBD2. CDR3 length: 18 amino acids. The J segment lost 4 bases and the V segment lost 4 bases, leaving 8 bases of the junction unmatched. Per the germline V gene, CDR1 is SGHVS and CDR2 is FQNEAQ. The CDR3 DNA reads as TGTGCCAGCAGCTCCTCCGGGACTAGCGGGAGGGCCGCAGATACGCAGTATTTT. Translation: CASSSSGTSGRAADTQYF. The variable domain in full, completed from reference TRBV7-8 and TRBJ2-3, reads GAGVSQSPRYKVAKRGQDVALRCDPISGHVSLFWYQQALGQGPEFLTYFQNEAQLDKSGLPSDRFFAERPEGSVSTLKIQRTQQEDSAVYLCASSSSGTSGRAADTQYFGPGTRLTVL.

This clone was picked up one time. The chain couples TRBV5-1 to TRBJ1-1; tentatively, D is TRBD1 (6 bases). Trimming left V 0 bases short and J 1 base short, with 10 bases between. CDR3 length: 15 amino acids. Germline V gene data show CDR1 as SGHRS and CDR2 as YFSETQ. The CDR3 reads CASSLDGGANTEAFF. Written as DNA, the CDR3 is TGCGCCAGCAGCTTGGACGGGGGGGCGAACACTGAAGCTTTCTTT.

This chain uses TRBV7-9 with TRBJ2-7; D is possibly TRBD2 (5 bases). This CDR3 contains 14 residues. Germline lookup yields CDR1 SEHNR and CDR2 FQNEAQ (reference sequence). V gave up 0 bases and J gave up 2 bases, with 8 bases separating them. The CDR3 is CASSLAGGPYEQYV. CDR3 bases: TGTGCCAGCAGCTTAGCTGGAGGCCCCTACGAGCAGTACGTC.

V is TRBV7-2 and J is TRBJ2-5, with 7 bases matching TRBD1. The V gene's germline CDR1 is SGHTA and CDR2 FQGNSA. Trimming cost V 5 bases and J 2 bases; bases outside gene matches: 8. The CDR3 has 15 residues. The CDR3 reads CASSLAGGRQETQYF. The CDR3 coding sequence is TGTGCCAGCAGCCTGGCAGGGGGTCGGCAAGAGACCCAGTACTTC.